A single sample is the source of the 9 T cell receptor beta chains below, sequenced in a study of graft-versus-host responses after intestinal transplantation. This table comes from immunoSEQ multiplex PCR, and its TCRdb copy is limited to in-frame clones, with some not included. The table lists roughly 90,000 clones, 80% to 95% of them singletons, with roughly 6% in the top ten. These TCRs' antigens remain unknown. The input for sequencing was unstimulated CD8+ T cells sorted from spleen or lymph node cells, taken before intestinal transplant. The source of these receptors is a human donor who received an intestinal transplant.

The chain employs TRBV4-1 and TRBJ1-2, with D perhaps TRBD1 (5 bases). The CDR3 has 14 amino acids. V shed 1 base and J shed 4 bases, with 10 bases lying between them. From germline, CDR1 is MGHRA and CDR2 YSYEKL. CDR3 DNA sequence: TGCGCCAGCAGCCAAGTGGGGACGGCCTATGGCTACACCTTC. This sequence encodes CASSQVGTAYGYTF.

The chain carries TRBV10-2 and TRBJ2-3; TRBD2 matches at 11 bases. Germline CDR1 reads WSHSY; CDR2 reads SAAADI. Losses at the gene ends were 6 bases for V and 2 bases for J; bases not matched to a gene: 7. CDR3 size: 16 residues. CDR3: CASRMTLAGATDTQYF. Written as DNA, the CDR3 is TGCGCCAGCAGAATGACACTAGCGGGGGCCACAGATACGCAGTATTTT.

This clone has just a few counts. The rearrangement joins TRBV5-6 to TRBJ2-3; D may be TRBD1 (5 bases). The CDR3 length is 14 residues. Germline lookup yields CDR1 SGHDT and CDR2 YYEEEE. V dropped 1 base and J dropped 4 bases, with 10 bases sitting between them. CDR3 nucleotides: TGTGCCAGCAGCTTGATGGGGCATGCAGATACGCAGTATTTT. Amino acid sequence: CASSLMGHADTQYF.

This clone was detected a few times. CDR3 nucleotide sequence: TGTGCCAGCAGCCCCCCGGGCGAGCAGTACTTC. Protein: CASSPPGEQYF. The chain recombines TRBV5-5 with TRBJ2-7; D unclear. Trimming pared 4 bases from V and 6 bases from J, leaving 8 bases between. Germline-derived CDR1 and CDR2 are SGHKS and YYEKEE (reference sequence). The CDR3 is 11 amino acids.

V gene TRBV5-5 combines with J gene TRBJ2-7, with 8 positions matching TRBD1. Germline V gene lookup returns CDR1 SGHKS and CDR2 YYEKEE (reference sequence). This CDR3 region has 16 residues. The V gene end was trimmed by 0 bases and the J gene end by 2 bases; junction bases not matched to a gene: 7. In DNA form, the CDR3 reads TGTGCCAGCAGCTTGGAACCGGGACAGGTGACCTACGAGCAGTACTTC. Amino acids: CASSLEPGQVTYEQYF.

The chain links TRBV5-6 to TRBJ2-5; no reliable D call. V lost 4 bases and J 5 bases, leaving 3 bases between the germline ends. This CDR3 spans 10 amino acids. CDR1 and CDR2 (germline): SGHDT, YYEEEE. CDR3 nucleotide sequence: TGTGCCAGCAGCGGGGAGACCCAGTACTTC. Translation: CASSGETQYF.

V and J are TRBV27 and TRBJ2-2; a possible D gene is TRBD1 (5 bases). There are 14 residues in the CDR3. Germline values: CDR1 MNHEY, CDR2 SMNVEV (reference sequence). V was pared by 4 bases and J by 4 bases, with 10 bases between. As DNA, the CDR3 is TGTGCCAGCAGTTCCAGACAGTTCACCGGGGAGCTGTTTTTT. Protein: CASSSRQFTGELFF.

The V gene is TRBV10-3, the J gene TRBJ2-7, with D unresolved. V lost 3 bases to trimming and J lost 6 bases, with 12 bases between them. CDR1 ENHRY and CDR2 SYGVKD come from the germline V gene. The CDR3 spans 13 residues. The CDR3 is CAISESLLSEQYF. The CDR3 DNA follows: TGTGCCATCAGTGAAAGCCTCCTAAGCGAGCAGTACTTC.

V is TRBV10-3 and J is TRBJ1-2, with 10 nucleotides matching TRBD1. The CDR3 consists of 17 residues. CDR1 is ENHRY, CDR2 SYGVKD, per germline. With 3 bases clipped from V and 6 bases from J, the junction kept 13 bases outside the gene matches. CDR3: CAISDFKMRGQGNGYTF. In nucleotides, the CDR3 is TGTGCCATCAGTGATTTCAAGATGAGGGGACAGGGGAATGGCTACACCTTC.